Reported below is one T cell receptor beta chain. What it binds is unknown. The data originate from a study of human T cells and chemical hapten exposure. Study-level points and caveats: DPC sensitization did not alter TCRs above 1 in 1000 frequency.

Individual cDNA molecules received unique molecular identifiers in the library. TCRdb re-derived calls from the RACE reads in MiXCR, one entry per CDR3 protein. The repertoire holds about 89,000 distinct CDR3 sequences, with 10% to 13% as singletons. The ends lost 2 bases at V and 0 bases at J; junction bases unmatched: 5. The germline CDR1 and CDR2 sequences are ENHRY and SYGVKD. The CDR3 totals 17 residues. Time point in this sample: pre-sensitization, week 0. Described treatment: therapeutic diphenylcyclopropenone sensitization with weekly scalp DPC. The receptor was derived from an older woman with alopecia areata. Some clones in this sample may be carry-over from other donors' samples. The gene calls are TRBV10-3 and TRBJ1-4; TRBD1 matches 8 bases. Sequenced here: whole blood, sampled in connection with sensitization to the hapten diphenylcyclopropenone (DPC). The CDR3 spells CAISEKPGQATNEKLFF. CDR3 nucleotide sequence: TGTGCCATCAGTGAGAAACCGGGACAGGCAACTAATGAAAAACTGTTTTTT.